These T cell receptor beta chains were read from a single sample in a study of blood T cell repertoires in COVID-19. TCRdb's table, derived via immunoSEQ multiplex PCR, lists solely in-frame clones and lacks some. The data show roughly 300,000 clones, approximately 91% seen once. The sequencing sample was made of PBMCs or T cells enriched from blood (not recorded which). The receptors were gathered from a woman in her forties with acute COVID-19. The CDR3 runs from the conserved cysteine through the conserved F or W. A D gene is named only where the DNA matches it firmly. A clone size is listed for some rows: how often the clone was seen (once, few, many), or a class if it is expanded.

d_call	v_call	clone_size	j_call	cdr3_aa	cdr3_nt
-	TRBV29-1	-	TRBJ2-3	CSVEGRVPDTQYF	TGCAGCGTTGAGGGCAGGGTACCAGATACGCAGTATTTT
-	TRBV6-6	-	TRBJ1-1	CASSYLRVTEAFF	TGTGCCAGCAGTTACCTACGAGTTACTGAAGCTTTCTTT
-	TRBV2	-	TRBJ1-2	CASSAAAPDYGYTF	TGTGCCAGCAGTGCGGCGGCACCTGACTATGGCTACACCTTC
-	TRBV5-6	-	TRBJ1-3	CASSFGEGISGNTIYF	TGTGCCAGCAGCTTCGGGGAGGGTATCTCTGGAAACACCATATATTTT
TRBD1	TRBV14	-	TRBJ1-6	CASSQGQGVNSPLHF	TGTGCCAGCAGCCAGGGACAGGGTGTGAATTCACCCCTCCACTTT
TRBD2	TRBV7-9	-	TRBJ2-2	CASSTWTSGGRSGELFF	TGTGCCAGCAGCACCTGGACTAGCGGGGGGCGGTCCGGGGAGCTGTTTTTT
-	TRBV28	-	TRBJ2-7	CASSGGPTYEQYF	TGTGCCAGCAGTGGCGGGCCCACCTACGAGCAGTACTTC
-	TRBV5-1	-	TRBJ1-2	CASSLDGTPDYGYTF	TGCGCCAGCAGCTTGGACGGGACACCCGACTATGGCTACACCTTC
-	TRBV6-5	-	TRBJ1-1	CASSPELETYTEAFF	TGTGCCAGCAGTCCCGAATTGGAGACCTACACTGAAGCTTTCTTT
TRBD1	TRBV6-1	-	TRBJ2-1	CASSVRGQGAILSYNEQFF	TGTGCCAGCAGTGTCCGGGGACAGGGGGCTATTCTTTCTTACAATGAGCAGTTCTTC
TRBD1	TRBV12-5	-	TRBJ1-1	CASGRPLPLNRGLNTEAFF	TGTGCTAGTGGTCGCCCTCTACCTTTAAACAGGGGGTTGAACACTGAAGCTTTCTTT
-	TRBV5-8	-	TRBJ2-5	CASTLGSIGLSSQETQYF	TGTGCCAGCACCCTCGGATCGATAGGACTGTCGAGTCAAGAGACCCAGTACTTC
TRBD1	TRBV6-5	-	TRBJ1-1	CASRETGMNTEAFF	TGTGCCAGCAGGGAGACAGGGATGAACACTGAAGCTTTCTTT
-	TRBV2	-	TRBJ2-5	CASSGQPGEAQYF	TGTGCCAGCAGCGGACAGCCGGGTGAGGCCCAGTACTTC
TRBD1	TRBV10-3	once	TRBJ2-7	CAIRFGQGANYEQYF	TGTGCCATCAGATTCGGACAGGGGGCGAACTACGAGCAGTACTTC
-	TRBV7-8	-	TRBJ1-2	CASSLAQGHYGYTF	TGTGCCAGCAGCTTAGCTCAGGGGCACTATGGCTACACCTTC
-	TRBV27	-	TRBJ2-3	CASSKTGDTQYF	TGTGCCAGCAGTAAGACGGGAGATACGCAGTATTTT
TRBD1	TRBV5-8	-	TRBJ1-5	CASSLTGLNQPQHF	TGTGCCAGCAGCCTGACAGGGCTGAATCAGCCCCAGCATTTT
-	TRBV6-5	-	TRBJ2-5	CASSNGETQYF	TGTGCCAGCAGTAACGGGGAGACCCAGTACTTC
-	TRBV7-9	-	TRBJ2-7	CASTVDTRYEQYF	TGTGCCAGCACCGTTGACACCCGGTACGAGCAGTACTTC
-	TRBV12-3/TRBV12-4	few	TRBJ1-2	CASSQGSGYTF	TGTGCCAGCAGTCAGGGATCCGGCTACACCTTC
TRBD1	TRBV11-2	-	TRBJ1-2	CASSPLGGGRTLGYTF	TGTGCCAGCAGCCCCTTAGGGGGCGGACGGACCTTAGGCTACACCTTC
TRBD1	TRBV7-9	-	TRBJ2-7	CASSLGSGGRDEQYF	TGTGCCAGCAGCTTAGGGTCAGGGGGCAGGGACGAGCAGTACTTC
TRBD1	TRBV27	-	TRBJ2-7	CASSELRDRYEQYF	TGTGCCAGCAGTGAACTACGGGACAGATACGAGCAGTACTTC
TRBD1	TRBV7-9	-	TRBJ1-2	CASSRTPGGFDGYTF	TGTGCCAGCAGTCGGACCCCAGGGGGCTTCGATGGCTACACCTTC
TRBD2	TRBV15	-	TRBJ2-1	CATSRTYTSGGAGNEQFF	TGTGCCACCAGCAGAACATATACTAGCGGGGGGGCAGGAAATGAGCAGTTCTTC
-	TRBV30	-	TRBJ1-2	CAWSVEYGYTF	TGTGCCTGGAGTGTGGAGTATGGCTACACCTTC
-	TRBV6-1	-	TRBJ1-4	CASSDWDTGGYEKLFF	TGTGCCAGCAGTGATTGGGACACTGGGGGCTATGAAAAACTGTTTTTT
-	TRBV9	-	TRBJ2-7	CASSLQPDSTYEQYF	TGTGCCAGCAGCCTCCAACCTGACAGCACCTACGAGCAGTACTTC
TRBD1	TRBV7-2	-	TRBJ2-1	CASSPGTGWNNEQFF	TGTGCCAGCAGCCCCGGGACAGGGTGGAACAATGAGCAGTTCTTC
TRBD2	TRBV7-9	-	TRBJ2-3	CASSLGGSSGGTDTQYF	TGTGCCAGCAGCTTAGGCGGCTCTAGCGGGGGCACAGATACGCAGTATTTT
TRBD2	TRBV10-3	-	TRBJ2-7	CAISESSSGGSEQYF	TGTGCCATCAGTGAGTCATCTAGCGGGGGATCTGAGCAGTACTTC
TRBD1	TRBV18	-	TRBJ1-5	CASSQTGGSNQPQHF	TGTGCCAGCTCACAGACAGGGGGGAGCAATCAGCCCCAGCATTTT
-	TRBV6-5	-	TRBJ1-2	CASSYSSSENYGYTF	TGTGCCAGCAGTTACTCGAGTTCGGAGAACTATGGCTACACCTTC
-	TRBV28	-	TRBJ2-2	CASGTLRDSRLFF	TGTGCCAGCGGAACCCTAAGGGACTCTCGGCTGTTTTTT
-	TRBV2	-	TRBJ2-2	CASSDRGGELFF	TGTGCCAGCAGTGATCGGGGCGGGGAGCTGTTTTTT
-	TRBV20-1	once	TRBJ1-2	CSASDTTSDGYTF	TGCAGTGCTAGTGACACTACCTCCGATGGCTACACCTTC
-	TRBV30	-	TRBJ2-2	CAWTMTGELFF	TGTGCCTGGACTATGACCGGGGAGCTGTTTTTT
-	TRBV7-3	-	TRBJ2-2	CASSQGGELFF	TGTGCCAGCAGCCAGGGCGGGGAGCTGTTTTTT
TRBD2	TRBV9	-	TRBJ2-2	CASSARSGGAWTGELFF	TGTGCCAGCAGCGCAAGGAGCGGGGGGGCCTGGACCGGGGAGCTGTTTTTT
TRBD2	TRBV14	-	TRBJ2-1	CASSASGGAREQFF	TGTGCCAGCAGCGCAAGCGGGGGGGCCCGTGAGCAGTTCTTC
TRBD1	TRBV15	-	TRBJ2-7	CATSRGTGVVYEQYF	TGTGCCACCAGCAGAGGGACAGGGGTGGTATACGAGCAGTACTTC
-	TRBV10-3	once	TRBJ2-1	CATLTDDYNEQFF	TGTGCCACTTTGACTGATGACTACAATGAGCAGTTCTTC
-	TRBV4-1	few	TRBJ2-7	CASSSRTAQDYEQYF	TGCGCCAGCAGCTCGCGGACAGCGCAAGACTACGAGCAGTACTTC
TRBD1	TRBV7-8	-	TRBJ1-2	CASSLGQGSTYGYTF	TGTGCCAGCAGCCTCGGACAGGGCTCTACCTATGGCTACACCTTC
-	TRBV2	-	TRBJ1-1	CASPGEGLTEAFF	TGTGCCAGCCCGGGGGAGGGCCTCACTGAAGCTTTCTTT